In this sample, the clone carrying this T cell receptor beta chain turned up a few times. Its antigen is not known. This sample stems from a study of blood T cells in healthy people across ages. Study-level results: Higher diversity and more naive CD4+ cells were features of long-lived donors, compared to aged donors.

CDR3 length: 14 residues. V was shortened by 0 bases and J by 9 bases, with 13 bases between the two germline ends. CDR1 and CDR2 (germline): SGHAT, FQNNGV. Together with a sample-barcoded 5' primer, a J-beta primer mix was included in a second PCR lasting about 6 to 11 cycles. Every cDNA molecule bore a tag from a template-switch adaptor containing 12 random nucleotides. Each CDR3 protein gets one entry after TCRdb re-called the 5' RACE reads with MiXCR. The table has under 2 million distinct CDR3 sequences, around 35% seen once. Every donor contributed approximately 10 milliliters of peripheral blood by blood draw.

Sequencing was performed on blood. The rearrangement joins TRBV11-2 to TRBJ2-3; tentative D call: TRBD1 (6 bases). The TCR originated in a woman aged 25 to 39 in good health. CDR3 amino acids: CASSLEGTGKTQYF. The CDR3 DNA sequence: TGTGCCAGCAGCTTAGAGGGAACAGGGAAAACGCAGTATTTT.